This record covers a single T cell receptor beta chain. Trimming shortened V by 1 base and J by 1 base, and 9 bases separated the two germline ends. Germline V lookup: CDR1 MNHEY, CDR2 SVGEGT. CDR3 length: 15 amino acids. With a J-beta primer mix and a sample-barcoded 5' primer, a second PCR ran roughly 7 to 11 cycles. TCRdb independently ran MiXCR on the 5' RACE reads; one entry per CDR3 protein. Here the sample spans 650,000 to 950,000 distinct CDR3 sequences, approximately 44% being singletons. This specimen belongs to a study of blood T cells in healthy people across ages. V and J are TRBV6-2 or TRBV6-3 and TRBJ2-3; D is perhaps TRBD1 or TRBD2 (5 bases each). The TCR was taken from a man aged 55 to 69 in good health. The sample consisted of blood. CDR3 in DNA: TGTGCCAGCAGTTACTTCGGGACCCGCACAGATACGCAGTATTTT. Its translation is CASSYFGTRTDTQYF.